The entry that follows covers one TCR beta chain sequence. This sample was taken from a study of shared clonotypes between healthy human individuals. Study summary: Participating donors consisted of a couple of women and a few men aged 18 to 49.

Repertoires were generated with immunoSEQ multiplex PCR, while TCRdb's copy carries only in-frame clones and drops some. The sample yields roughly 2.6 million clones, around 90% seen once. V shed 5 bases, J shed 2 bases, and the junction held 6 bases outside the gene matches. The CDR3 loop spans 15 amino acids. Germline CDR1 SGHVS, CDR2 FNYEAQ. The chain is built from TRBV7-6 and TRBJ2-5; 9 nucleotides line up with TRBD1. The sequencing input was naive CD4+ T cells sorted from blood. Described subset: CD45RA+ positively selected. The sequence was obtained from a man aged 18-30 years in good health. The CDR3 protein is CASSTGTGRQETQYF. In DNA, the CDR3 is TGTGCCAGCAGCACCGGGACAGGGCGTCAAGAGACCCAGTACTTC.